This passage covers 19 T cell receptor beta chains from one sample sequenced in a study of shared clonotypes between healthy human individuals. Only CD45RO-negative cells positively selected for CCR7 counted as naive CD8 cells, so terminally differentiated effector memory CD45RA+ cells were excluded. Repertoires were generated with immunoSEQ multiplex PCR, while TCRdb's copy carries only in-frame clones and drops some. This sample carries some 2 million clones, roughly 95% of them seen once, and the ten largest clones take 1.2%. Sequencing used naive CD8+ T cells sorted from blood. These receptors originate from a man aged 18 to 29 in good health.

In this sample, this clone turned up once. The chain has TRBV4-3 and TRBJ1-4; D is unclear. Germline CDR1 LGHNA, CDR2 YSLEER. The V and J ends lost 0 bases and 0 bases respectively, with 8 bases between them. The CDR3 runs 16 residues. CDR3 sequence (DNA): TGCGCCAGCAGCCAAGATTTTGGCACAACTAATGAAAAACTGTTTTTT. Translating it yields CASSQDFGTTNEKLFF.

V gene TRBV5-1 combines with J gene TRBJ1-1; tentatively, D is TRBD1 (5 bases). Trimming left V 0 bases short and J 11 bases short, with 17 bases between. Germline V lookup: CDR1 SGHRS, CDR2 YFSETQ. This CDR3 contains 14 residues. The DNA for the CDR3 is TGCGCCAGCAGCTTGGAGACTAGCACCGAGGGGGCTTTCTTT. Translation: CASSLETSTEGAFF.

The chain recombines TRBV6-1 with TRBJ2-3; D is unclear. With 2 bases removed from V and 0 bases from J, the gap between germline ends came to 15 bases. In germline, CDR1 is MNHNS, CDR2 SASEGT. The CDR3 spans 17 residues. This CDR3 reads CASSEIIGFPSTDTQYF. The CDR3 DNA sequence: TGTGCCAGCAGTGAAATCATCGGCTTCCCTAGCACAGATACGCAGTATTTT.

The gene calls are TRBV7-2 and TRBJ2-5; D is undetermined. Trimming cost V 1 base and J 1 base, with 10 bases left between them. This CDR3 comprises 15 residues. From germline, CDR1 is SGHTA and CDR2 FQGNSA. CDR3 sequence (DNA): TGTGCCAGCAGCTTAGAGTCAGGTCTCCAAGAGACCCAGTACTTC. This translates into CASSLESGLQETQYF.

For the CDR3, the DNA is TGTGCCAGCAGCCCTAGGACGGGTAACACTGAAGCTTTCTTT. The encoded protein is CASSPRTGNTEAFF. The chain recombines TRBV7-6 with TRBJ1-1; D unresolved. The CDR3 runs 14 residues. CDR1 is SGHVS and CDR2 is FNYEAQ in the germline V gene. V gave up 5 bases and J gave up 2 bases, with 12 bases separating them.

V gene TRBV6-1 combines with J gene TRBJ2-1; D is perhaps TRBD2 (5 bases). Looked up from germline, CDR1 is MNHNS and CDR2 is SASEGT. This CDR3 has 12 amino acids. V lost 6 bases and J 7 bases, leaving 10 bases between the germline ends. CDR3 loop: CASRGIANEQFF. The CDR3 DNA reads TGTGCCAGCAGAGGGATAGCGAATGAGCAGTTCTTC.

This clone was seen just once. J is TRBJ2-7 and V is TRBV4-3; 10 bases line up with TRBD1. V was clipped by 3 bases and J by 5 bases; unmatched bases: 4. This CDR3 has 14 residues. Germline V CDR1 and CDR2: LGHNA, YSLEER. The CDR3 DNA follows: TGCGCCAGCAGCCATACCGGGACAGGGGACGAGCAGTACTTC. Amino acid sequence: CASSHTGTGDEQYF.

Comments on this clone: Other DNA sequences in the sample encode the same CDR3. V gene TRBV5-6 combines with J gene TRBJ2-7, with D unclear. V was trimmed by 0 bases and J by 3 bases, leaving 4 bases between them. CDR1 and CDR2 (germline): SGHDT, YYEEEE. CDR3 length: 12 amino acids. CDR3 nucleotide sequence: TGTGCCAGCAGCTTGGAAAGCTACGAGCAGTACTTC. Translated: CASSLESYEQYF.

J is TRBJ1-6 and V is TRBV6-5, with D possibly TRBD1 on 6 matching bases. Germline V gene data show CDR1 as MNHEY and CDR2 as SVGAGI. This CDR3 is 14 amino acids long. Trimming cost V 2 bases and J 7 bases, with 9 bases left between them. The CDR3 loop is CASSYGTSNSPLHF. CDR3 nucleotides: TGTGCCAGCAGTTACGGGACATCGAATTCACCCCTCCACTTT.

The chain employs TRBV2 and TRBJ2-1; no clear D gene. The CDR3 runs to 12 residues. The V gene lost 6 bases and the J gene lost 8 bases, with 11 bases spanning the gap. Germline V gene data show CDR1 as SNHLY and CDR2 as FYNNEI. DNA for the CDR3: TGTGCCAGCAGCGTAAACGGGTATGAGCAGTTCTTC. It is translated as CASSVNGYEQFF.

This sequence joins TRBV5-4 and TRBJ1-1, with D perhaps matching TRBD1 (5 bases). Germline V gene sequence: CDR1 SGHNT, CDR2 YYREEE (reference sequence). CDR3 size: 13 residues. Trimming took 1 base from V and 7 from J, leaving 11 bases between them. Here the CDR3 DNA reads TGTGCCAGCAGCTTGCAGGGTTCGAATGAAGCTTTCTTT. Encoded protein: CASSLQGSNEAFF.

The chain has TRBV6-1 and TRBJ1-5; D is ambiguous. The V end was cut by 3 bases, the J end by 5 bases, with 8 bases between. Germline CDR1 is MNHNS and CDR2 is SASEGT. CDR3 length: 13 amino acids. The CDR3 here is CASSDFLDQPQHF. The CDR3 region has the DNA TGTGCCAGCAGTGACTTTTTGGATCAGCCCCAGCATTTT.

As regards this clone: This specimen includes other DNA sequences encoding the same CDR3. The chain couples TRBV4-1 to TRBJ2-7; D is ambiguous. Trimming cost V 0 bases and J 3 bases, with 6 bases left between them. The CDR3 is 13 amino acids. Germline loops: CDR1 MGHRA, CDR2 YSYEKL. The CDR3 DNA sequence: TGCGCCAGCAGCCAAGAGCGCAGCTACGAGCAGTACTTC. It specifies CASSQERSYEQYF.

A word on this clone: Other DNA sequences from this sample encode an identical CDR3 as well. The gene calls are TRBV5-1 and TRBJ2-7, with TRBD1 matching over 10 bases. The trim removed 1 base at V and 3 bases at J, leaving 4 bases unmatched. This CDR3 contains 15 residues. Germline assignment: CDR1 SGHRS and CDR2 YFSETQ. Here the CDR3 reads CASSLLGTGVYEQYF. The CDR3 nucleotides read TGCGCCAGCAGCTTGCTCGGGACAGGGGTCTACGAGCAGTACTTC.

The chain links TRBV28 to TRBJ1-2, with D possibly TRBD1 on 5 matching bases. Looked up from germline, CDR1 is MDHEN and CDR2 is SYDVKM. The CDR3 spans 14 residues. The V and J ends lost 5 bases and 4 bases respectively, with 14 bases between them. The CDR3 here is CASSQTDSRYGYTF. The CDR3 DNA reads as TGTGCCAGCAGTCAGACAGACTCCCGCTATGGCTACACCTTC.

V usage is TRBV6-5 and J usage is TRBJ1-5; D perhaps matches TRBD1 (5 bases). Germline V gene sequence: CDR1 MNHEY, CDR2 SVGAGI. The CDR3 length is 13 residues. Trimming left V 10 bases short and J 1 base short, with 11 bases between. The CDR3 loop reads CAISRGSNQPQHF. CDR3 DNA sequence: TGTGCCATCTCGAGGGGCAGCAATCAGCCCCAGCATTTT.

The chain recombines TRBV19 with TRBJ1-4; 7 bases map to TRBD1. The V gene's germline CDR1 is LNHDA and CDR2 SQIVND (reference sequence). CDR3 size: 16 residues. J gave up 0 bases and V 4 bases, and 5 bases lay outside the gene matches. The chain's CDR3 is CASSSDREATNEKLFF. The CDR3, as DNA: TGTGCCAGTAGTAGCGACAGGGAGGCAACTAATGAAAAACTGTTTTTT.

The chain recombines TRBV11-2 with TRBJ1-2; unclear D gene. The CDR3 covers 12 residues. The V end lost 5 bases, the J end lost 6 bases, and 10 bases lay between the germline ends. In germline, CDR1 is SGHAT, CDR2 FQNNGV. For the CDR3, the DNA is TGTGCCAGCAGCCTATTAGGTGATGGCTACACCTTC. The encoded protein is CASSLLGDGYTF. Combining the CDR3 with reference TRBV11-2 and TRBJ1-2 gives the whole variable domain EAGVAQSPRYKIIEKRQSVAFWCNPISGHATLYWYQQILGQGPKLLIQFQNNGVVDDSQLPKDRFSAERLKGVDSTLKIQPAKLEDSAVYLCASSLLGDGYTFGSGTRLTVV.

Points on this clone: The sample holds other DNA sequences that translate to the same CDR3. This chain uses TRBV6-5 with TRBJ2-1; unclear D gene. This CDR3 contains 12 residues. CDR1 MNHEY and CDR2 SVGAGI come from the germline V gene. Deletions cut 2 bases from V and 8 bases from J, with 7 bases between. CDR3 in DNA: TGTGCCAGCAGTTACGCTGGGGATGAGCAGTTCTTC. It yields the protein CASSYAGDEQFF.